This T cell receptor (beta chain) appears in the sequencing data of a study of blood T cell repertoires in COVID-19. Overall study context: Acute and convalescent COVID-19 samples came from the United States, Italy and Spain. T cells, B-cell-depleted T cells, or PBMCs supplied cDNA or gDNA.

The CDR3 contains 13 residues. Germline CDR1 LGHNA, CDR2 YSLEER. V lost 0 bases and J 5 bases, leaving 7 bases between the germline ends. Clones were read by immunoSEQ multiplex PCR, and TCRdb kept only the in-frame ones, dropping some. The repertoire consists of 200,000 to 250,000 clones, with roughly 84% occurring once and the leading ten covering 1.2% to 1.5%. The sequenced material came from peripheral blood. The sequence was obtained from a woman between 40 and 55 years old who had recovered from COVID-19. The chain recombines TRBV4-3 with TRBJ1-1, with D unresolved. In DNA form, the CDR3 reads TGCGCCAGCAGCCAAGACGCGCGAACTGAAGCTTTCTTT. This encodes CASSQDARTEAFF.